These T cell receptor beta chains were read from a single sample in a study of blood T cell repertoires in COVID-19. The repertoire was sequenced with immunoSEQ multiplex PCR; TCRdb's copy has only in-frame clones and lacks some. The sample shows tens of thousands of clones, about 90% of them seen only once. Material for sequencing was peripheral blood. Receptors originate from a woman of 80 years or more with acute or convalescent COVID-19. CDR3s leave out the opening cysteine and the closing phenylalanine or tryptophan. Size values are once, few and many counts, or a class for expanded clones, and some rows have none.

V: TRBV12-5; length: 10; size: NA; J: TRBJ1-1; CDR3: ASGLGRGEAF
V: TRBV9; length: 12; size: NA; J: TRBJ1-2; CDR3: ASSVAEGLYGYT
V: TRBV9; length: 12; size: once; J: TRBJ1-2; CDR3: ASSKGQGNYGYT
V: TRBV9; length: 13; size: NA; J: TRBJ1-1; CDR3: ASSVGTGDFTEAF
V: TRBV7-6; length: 11; size: NA; J: TRBJ1-2; CDR3: ASSPSPGGGYT
V: TRBV5-4; length: 13; size: NA; J: TRBJ2-5; CDR3: ASSGQGGGRETQY
V: TRBV5-5; length: 14; size: NA; J: TRBJ2-1; CDR3: ASSRGLAGVYNEQF
V: TRBV6-2/TRBV6-3; length: 12; size: NA; J: TRBJ1-5; CDR3: ASSTRRATQPQH
V: TRBV6-5; length: 11; size: NA; J: TRBJ1-1; CDR3: ASSSSGAVKAF
V: TRBV3-1/TRBV3-2; length: 12; size: NA; J: TRBJ1-2; CDR3: ASSQDKGEYGYT
V: TRBV3-1/TRBV3-2; length: 14; size: NA; J: TRBJ2-5; CDR3: ASSPGLAGGTETQY
V: TRBV29-1; length: 11; size: once; J: TRBJ2-1; CDR3: SVVTGVGNEQF
V: TRBV11-2; length: 14; size: NA; J: TRBJ1-4; CDR3: ASSLGGTGRDEKLF
V: TRBV5-6; length: 13; size: NA; J: TRBJ1-5; CDR3: ASSLWAQNNQPQH
V: TRBV11-3; length: 15; size: NA; J: TRBJ1-6; CDR3: ASSLEGKDRNNSPLH
V: TRBV19; length: 13; size: NA; J: TRBJ2-7; CDR3: ASSLISGGRYEQY
V: TRBV14; length: 14; size: NA; J: TRBJ2-6; CDR3: ASSKIRVSGANVLT
V: TRBV7-3; length: 13; size: NA; J: TRBJ1-1; CDR3: ASSLQGPMNTEAF
V: TRBV3-1/TRBV3-2; length: 12; size: once; J: TRBJ1-1; CDR3: ASRTGGPNTEAF
V: TRBV7-3; length: 13; size: NA; J: TRBJ2-2; CDR3: ASSLTRGNTGELF
V: TRBV7-9; length: 14; size: NA; J: TRBJ1-2; CDR3: ASSLNLAGILYGYT
V: TRBV6-6; length: 12; size: NA; J: TRBJ2-7; CDR3: ASSYRQGAYEQY
V: TRBV11-2; length: 12; size: NA; J: TRBJ1-2; CDR3: ASSVTGVNYGYT
V: TRBV12-5; length: 12; size: NA; J: TRBJ2-5; CDR3: ASGNTGGWETQY
V: TRBV18; length: 14; size: NA; J: TRBJ2-1; CDR3: ASSPMGLATGNEQF
V: TRBV18; length: 11; size: NA; J: TRBJ1-5; CDR3: ASSQGAWQPQH
V: TRBV6-5; length: 12; size: NA; J: TRBJ1-5; CDR3: ASKSQPSNQPQH
V: TRBV7-2; length: 12; size: once; J: TRBJ2-2; CDR3: ASSSSGGPGELF
V: TRBV7-2; length: 12; size: NA; J: TRBJ2-7; CDR3: ASSGQGASYEQY
V: TRBV5-1; length: 15; size: NA; J: TRBJ2-7; CDR3: ASSPLGAGGPSYEQY
V: TRBV7-3; length: 11; size: NA; J: TRBJ2-5; CDR3: ASSGGREETQY
V: TRBV12-5; length: 13; size: NA; J: TRBJ2-2; CDR3: ASEKGTPGTGELF
V: TRBV28; length: 14; size: NA; J: TRBJ2-2; CDR3: ASSSWTGVNTGELF
V: TRBV7-3; length: 13; size: few; J: TRBJ1-6; CDR3: ASSLNPGANSPLH
V: TRBV2; length: 12; size: NA; J: TRBJ1-6; CDR3: ASSLDRGESPLH
V: TRBV7-8; length: 14; size: NA; J: TRBJ1-5; CDR3: ASSWTGGGISQPQH
V: TRBV5-1; length: 13; size: NA; J: TRBJ1-2; CDR3: ASSEALRGGYGYT